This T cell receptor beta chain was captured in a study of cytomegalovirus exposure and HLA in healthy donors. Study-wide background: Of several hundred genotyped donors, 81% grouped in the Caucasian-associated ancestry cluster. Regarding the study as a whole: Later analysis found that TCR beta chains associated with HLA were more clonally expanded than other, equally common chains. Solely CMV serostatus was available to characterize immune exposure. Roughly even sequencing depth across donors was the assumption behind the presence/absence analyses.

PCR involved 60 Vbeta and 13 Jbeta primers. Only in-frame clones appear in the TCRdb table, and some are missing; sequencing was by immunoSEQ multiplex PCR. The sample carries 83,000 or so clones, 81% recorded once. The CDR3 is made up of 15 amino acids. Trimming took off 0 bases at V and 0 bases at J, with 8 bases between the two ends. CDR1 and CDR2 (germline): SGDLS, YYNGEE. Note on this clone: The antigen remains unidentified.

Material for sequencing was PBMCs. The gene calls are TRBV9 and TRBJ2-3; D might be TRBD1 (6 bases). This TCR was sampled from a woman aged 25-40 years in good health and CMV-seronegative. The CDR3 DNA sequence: TGTGCCAGCAGCGTAGGACAGGCTAGCACAGATACGCAGTATTTT. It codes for CASSVGQASTDTQYF.